This T cell receptor beta chain was captured in a study of blood T cell repertoires in COVID-19. Assay used: immunoSEQ multiplex PCR; TCRdb lists only in-frame clones, some missing. The data show 150,000 to 200,000 clones, almost 85% seen once. Germline V gene data show CDR1 as SGHAT and CDR2 as FQDESV (reference sequence). The CDR3 consists of 15 residues. J was trimmed by 4 bases and V by 5 bases; bases with no gene match: 10. The TCR originated in a man between 50 and 59 years old who had recovered from COVID-19. The specimen was PBMCs or T cells enriched from blood (not recorded which). The V and J genes are TRBV11-1 and TRBJ1-2; 7 bases match TRBD1. The CDR3: CASSTAGGTGYGYTF. The CDR3, as DNA: TGTGCCAGCAGCACCGCAGGGGGGACGGGCTATGGCTACACCTTC.